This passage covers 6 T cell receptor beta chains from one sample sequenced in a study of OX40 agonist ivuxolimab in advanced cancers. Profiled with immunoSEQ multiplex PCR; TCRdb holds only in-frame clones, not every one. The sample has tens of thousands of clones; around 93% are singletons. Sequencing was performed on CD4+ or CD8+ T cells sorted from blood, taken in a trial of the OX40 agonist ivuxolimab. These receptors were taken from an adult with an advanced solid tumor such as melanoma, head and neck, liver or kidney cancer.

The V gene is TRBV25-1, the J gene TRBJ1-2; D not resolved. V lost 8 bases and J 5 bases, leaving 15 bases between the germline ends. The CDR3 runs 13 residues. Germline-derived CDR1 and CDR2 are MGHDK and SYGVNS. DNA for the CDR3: TGTGCCAGCCTGAGGAGCAGAAGTTATGGCTACACCTTC. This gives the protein CASLRSRSYGYTF.

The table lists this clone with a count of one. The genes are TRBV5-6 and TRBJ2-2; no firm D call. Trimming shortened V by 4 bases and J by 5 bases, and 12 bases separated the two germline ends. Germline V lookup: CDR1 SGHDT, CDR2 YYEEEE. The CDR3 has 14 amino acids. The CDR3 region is CASSPVGVTGELFF. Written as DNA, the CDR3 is TGTGCCAGCAGCCCTGTTGGGGTGACCGGGGAGCTGTTTTTT.

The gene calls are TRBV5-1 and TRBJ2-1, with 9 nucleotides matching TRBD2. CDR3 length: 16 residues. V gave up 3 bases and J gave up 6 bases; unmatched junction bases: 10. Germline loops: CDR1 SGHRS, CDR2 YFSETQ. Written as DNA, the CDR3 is TGCGCCAGCAGCTCCCTCCTCGCGGGAGGGAGCAATGAGCAGTTCTTC. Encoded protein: CASSSLLAGGSNEQFF.

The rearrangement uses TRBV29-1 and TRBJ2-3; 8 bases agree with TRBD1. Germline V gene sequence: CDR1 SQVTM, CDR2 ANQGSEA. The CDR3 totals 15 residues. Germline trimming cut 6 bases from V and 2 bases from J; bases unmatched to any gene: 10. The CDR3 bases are TGCAGCGTCGGACAAGGACAGGGAATCACAGATACGCAGTATTTT. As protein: CSVGQGQGITDTQYF.

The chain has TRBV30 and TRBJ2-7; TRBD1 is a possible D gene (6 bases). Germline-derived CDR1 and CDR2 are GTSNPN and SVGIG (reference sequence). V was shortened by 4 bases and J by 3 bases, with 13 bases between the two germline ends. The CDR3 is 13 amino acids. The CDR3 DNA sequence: TGTGCCTGGAATCAGGGGATGATCTACGAGCAGTACTTC. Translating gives CAWNQGMIYEQYF.

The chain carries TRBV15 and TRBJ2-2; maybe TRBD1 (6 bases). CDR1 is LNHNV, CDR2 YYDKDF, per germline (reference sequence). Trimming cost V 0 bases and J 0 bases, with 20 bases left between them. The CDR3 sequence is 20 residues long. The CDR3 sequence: CATSRDSFLDSSTNTGELFF. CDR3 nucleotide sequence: TGTGCCACCAGCAGAGATAGTTTCCTGGACAGTAGCACGAACACCGGGGAGCTGTTTTTT.